This TCR beta chain was identified during a study of CD8+CD57+ T cells in acquired aplastic anemia. Study results and limitations: Patients and controls shared under 30 CD8+ CDR3 sequences, highly expressed in patients. Controls and patients did not differ significantly in CD8+ Simpson's diversity.

Germline V CDR1 and CDR2: SGHDN, FVKESK. The CDR3 totals 14 residues. Individuals selected for sequencing had exhibited CD8+CD57+ cell expansion on flow cytometry. With respect to this clonotype: Its antigen remains unknown. Given a much more abundant clone one base away, this may be a read error.

Using genomic DNA as the template, TCR beta VDJ and CDR3 profiling was carried out. TCRdb used MiXCR to reprocess the reads, holding one entry per CDR3 protein. The sample includes 450,000 to 550,000 distinct CDR3 sequences, roughly 34% of them seen just once. This clonotype was sampled from a human donor with aplastic anemia. Sequencing was done on a sample of sorted CD4+, CD8+, or CD8+CD57+ T cells (not recorded which) from PBMCs. The gene calls are TRBV14 and TRBJ1-3; a possible D gene is TRBD1 (5 bases). The CDR3 loop reads CTSSLRGDGNTIYF. CDR3 nucleotide sequence: TGTACCAGCAGCCTCCGGGGGGATGGAAACACCATATATTTT.